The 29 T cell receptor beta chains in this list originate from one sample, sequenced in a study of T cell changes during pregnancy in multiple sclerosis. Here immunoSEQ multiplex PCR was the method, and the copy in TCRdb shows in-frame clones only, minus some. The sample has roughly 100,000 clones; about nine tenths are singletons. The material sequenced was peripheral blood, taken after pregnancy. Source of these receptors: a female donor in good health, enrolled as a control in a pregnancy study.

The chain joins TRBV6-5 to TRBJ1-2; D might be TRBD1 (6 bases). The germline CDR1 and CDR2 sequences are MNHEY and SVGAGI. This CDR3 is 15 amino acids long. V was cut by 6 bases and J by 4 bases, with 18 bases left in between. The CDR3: CASSRPGASVYGYTF. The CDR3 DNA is TGTGCCAGCAGCCGCCCAGGGGCCTCAGTCTATGGCTACACCTTC.

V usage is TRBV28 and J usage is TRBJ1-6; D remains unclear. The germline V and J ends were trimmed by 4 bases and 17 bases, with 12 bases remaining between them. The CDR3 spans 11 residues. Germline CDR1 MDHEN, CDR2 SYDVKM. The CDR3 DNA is TGTGCCAGCAGTTCCCGGACTCTTGTCCACTTT. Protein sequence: CASSSRTLVHF.

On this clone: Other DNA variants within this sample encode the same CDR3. In nucleotides, the CDR3 is TGTGCCAGCTCACCAGGGACAGGGGTGCCCTACGAGCAGTACTTC. Amino acid sequence: CASSPGTGVPYEQYF. V and J are TRBV18 and TRBJ2-7, with 10 positions matching TRBD1. CDR3 size: 15 residues. Germline trimming cut 2 bases from V and 2 bases from J; bases unmatched to any gene: 3. The germline V gene has CDR1 KGHSH and CDR2 LQKENI. The entire variable domain, with the rest obtained from reference TRBV18 and TRBJ2-7, is as follows: NAGVMQNPRHLVRRRGQEARLRCSPMKGHSHVYWYRQLPEEGLKFMVYLQKENIIDESGMPKERFSAEFPKEGPSILRIQQVVRGDSAAYFCASSPGTGVPYEQYFGPGTRLTVT.

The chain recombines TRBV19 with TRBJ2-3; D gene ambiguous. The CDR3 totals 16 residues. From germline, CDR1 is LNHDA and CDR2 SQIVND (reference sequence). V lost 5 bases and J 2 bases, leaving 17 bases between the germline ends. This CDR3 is CASSLSTVAPTDTQYF. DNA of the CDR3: TGTGCCAGTAGTCTGTCCACAGTCGCCCCCACAGATACGCAGTATTTT.

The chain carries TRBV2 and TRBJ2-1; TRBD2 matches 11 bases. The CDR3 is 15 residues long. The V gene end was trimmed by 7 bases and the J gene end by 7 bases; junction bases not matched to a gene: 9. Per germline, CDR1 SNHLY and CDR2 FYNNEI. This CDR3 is CASKELSGGANEQFF. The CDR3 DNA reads TGTGCCAGCAAAGAACTTAGCGGGGGGGCGAATGAGCAGTTCTTC.

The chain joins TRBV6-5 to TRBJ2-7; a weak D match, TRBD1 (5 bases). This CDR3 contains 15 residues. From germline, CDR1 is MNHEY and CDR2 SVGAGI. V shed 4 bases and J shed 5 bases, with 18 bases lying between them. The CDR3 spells CASSLGHSSTNEQYF. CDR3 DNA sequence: TGTGCCAGCAGTTTAGGACACTCCTCGACGAACGAGCAGTACTTC.

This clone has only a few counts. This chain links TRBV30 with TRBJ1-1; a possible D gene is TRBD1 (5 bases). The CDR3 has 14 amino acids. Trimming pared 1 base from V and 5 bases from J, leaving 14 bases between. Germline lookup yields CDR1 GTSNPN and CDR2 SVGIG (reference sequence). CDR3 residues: CAWSAGHLGTEAFF. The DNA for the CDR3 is TGTGCCTGGAGTGCAGGACATCTCGGGACTGAAGCTTTCTTT.

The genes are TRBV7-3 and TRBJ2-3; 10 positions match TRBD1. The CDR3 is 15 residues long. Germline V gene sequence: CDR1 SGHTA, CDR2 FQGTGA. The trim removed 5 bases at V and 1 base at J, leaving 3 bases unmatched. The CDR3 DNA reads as TGTGCCAGCAGCCCGGGGACAGGGGGCACAGATACGCAGTATTTT. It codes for CASSPGTGGTDTQYF. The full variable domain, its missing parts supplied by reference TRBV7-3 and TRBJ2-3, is GAGVSQTPSNKVTEKGKYVELRCDPISGHTALYWYRQSLGQGPEFLIYFQGTGAADDSGLPNDRFFAVRPEGSVSTLKIQRTERGDSAVYLCASSPGTGGTDTQYFGPGTRLTVL.

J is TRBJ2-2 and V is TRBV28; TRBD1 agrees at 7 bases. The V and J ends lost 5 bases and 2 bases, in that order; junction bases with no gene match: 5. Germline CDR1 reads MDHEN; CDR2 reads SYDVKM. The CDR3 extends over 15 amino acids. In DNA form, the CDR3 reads TGTGCCAGCAGTCTGACAGGGTCAAACACCGGGGAGCTGTTTTTT. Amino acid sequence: CASSLTGSNTGELFF.

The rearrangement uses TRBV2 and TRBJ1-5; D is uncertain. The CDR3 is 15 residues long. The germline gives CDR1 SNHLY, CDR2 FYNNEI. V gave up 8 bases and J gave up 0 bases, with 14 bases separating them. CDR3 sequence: CASLPGSGSNQPQHF. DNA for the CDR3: TGTGCCAGCCTTCCGGGTTCGGGTAGCAATCAGCCCCAGCATTTT.

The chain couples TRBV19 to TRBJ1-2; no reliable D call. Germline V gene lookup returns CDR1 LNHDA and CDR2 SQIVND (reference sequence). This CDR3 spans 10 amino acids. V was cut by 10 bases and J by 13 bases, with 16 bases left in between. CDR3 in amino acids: CAITSGLGTF. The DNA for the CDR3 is TGTGCCATCACCTCGGGATTAGGCACCTTC.

CDR3 nucleotides: TGCGCCAGCAGCTTGGAGGCGGGGGGGACAGATACGCAGTATTTT. Translated, it gives CASSLEAGGTDTQYF. The chain joins TRBV5-1 to TRBJ2-3, with 9 nucleotides matching TRBD2. The CDR3 consists of 15 residues. Germline V gene data show CDR1 as SGHRS and CDR2 as YFSETQ. V shed 0 bases and J 3 bases; nucleotides not matched to a gene: 2. The whole variable domain, filled in from reference TRBV5-1 and TRBJ2-3, reads KAGVTQTPRYLIKTRGQQVTLSCSPISGHRSVSWYQQTPGQGLQFLFEYFSETQRNKGNFPGRFSGRQFSNSRSEMNVSTLELGDSALYLCASSLEAGGTDTQYFGPGTRLTVL.

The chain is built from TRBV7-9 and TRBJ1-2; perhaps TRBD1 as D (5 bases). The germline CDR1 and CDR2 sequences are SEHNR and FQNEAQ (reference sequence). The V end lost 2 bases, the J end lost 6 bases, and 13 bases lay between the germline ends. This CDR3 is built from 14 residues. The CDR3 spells CASSLKAGINGYTF. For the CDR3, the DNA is TGTGCCAGCAGCTTAAAGGCAGGGATTAATGGCTACACCTTC. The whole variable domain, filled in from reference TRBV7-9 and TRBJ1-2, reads DTGVSQNPRHKITKRGQNVTFRCDPISEHNRLYWYRQTLGQGPEFLTYFQNEAQLEKSRLLSDRFSAERPKGSFSTLEIQRTEQGDSAMYLCASSLKAGINGYTFGSGTRLTVV.

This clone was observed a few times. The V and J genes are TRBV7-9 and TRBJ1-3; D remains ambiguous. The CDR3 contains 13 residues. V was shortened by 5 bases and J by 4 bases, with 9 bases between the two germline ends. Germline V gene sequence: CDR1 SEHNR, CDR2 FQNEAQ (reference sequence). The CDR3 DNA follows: TGTGCCAGCAGCCTTGGCCTCGGAAACACCATATATTTT. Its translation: CASSLGLGNTIYF.

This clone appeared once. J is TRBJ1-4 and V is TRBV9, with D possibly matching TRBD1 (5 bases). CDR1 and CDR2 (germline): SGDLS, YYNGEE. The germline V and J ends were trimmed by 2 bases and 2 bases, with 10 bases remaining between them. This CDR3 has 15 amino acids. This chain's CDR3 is CASSVQGSTNEKLFF. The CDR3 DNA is TGTGCCAGCAGCGTTCAGGGTTCTACTAATGAAAAACTGTTTTTT.

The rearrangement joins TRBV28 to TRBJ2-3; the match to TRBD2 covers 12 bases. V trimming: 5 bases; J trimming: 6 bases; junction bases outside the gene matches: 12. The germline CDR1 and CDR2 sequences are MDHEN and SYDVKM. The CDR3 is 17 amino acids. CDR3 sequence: CASSPFGLAGTWDTQYF. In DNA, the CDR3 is TGTGCCAGCAGTCCCTTCGGACTAGCGGGGACCTGGGATACGCAGTATTTT.

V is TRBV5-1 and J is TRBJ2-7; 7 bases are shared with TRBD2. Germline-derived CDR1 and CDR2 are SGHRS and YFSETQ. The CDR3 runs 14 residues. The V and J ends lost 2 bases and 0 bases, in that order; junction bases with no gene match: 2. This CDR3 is CASSFSGPSYEQYF. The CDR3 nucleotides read TGCGCCAGCAGCTTTAGCGGGCCCTCCTACGAGCAGTACTTC.

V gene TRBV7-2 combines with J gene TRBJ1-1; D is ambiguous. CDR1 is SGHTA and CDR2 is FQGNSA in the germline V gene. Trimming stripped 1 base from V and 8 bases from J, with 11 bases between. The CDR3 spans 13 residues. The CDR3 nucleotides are TGTGCCAGCAGCTTAGTAGGACTAAAAGAAGCTTTCTTT. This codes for CASSLVGLKEAFF.

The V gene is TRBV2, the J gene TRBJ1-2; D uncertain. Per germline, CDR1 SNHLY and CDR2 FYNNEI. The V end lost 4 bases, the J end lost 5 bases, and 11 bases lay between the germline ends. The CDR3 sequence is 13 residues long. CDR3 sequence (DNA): TGTGCCAGCAGTGGGGTGACACGGTATGGCTACACCTTC. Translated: CASSGVTRYGYTF.

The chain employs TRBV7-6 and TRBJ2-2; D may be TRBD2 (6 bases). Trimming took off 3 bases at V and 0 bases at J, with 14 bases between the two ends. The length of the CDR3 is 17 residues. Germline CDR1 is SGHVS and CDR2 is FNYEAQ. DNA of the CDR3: TGTGCCAGCAGCTTTCCGCGGGGCCGATCGAACACCGGGGAGCTGTTTTTT. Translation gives CASSFPRGRSNTGELFF.

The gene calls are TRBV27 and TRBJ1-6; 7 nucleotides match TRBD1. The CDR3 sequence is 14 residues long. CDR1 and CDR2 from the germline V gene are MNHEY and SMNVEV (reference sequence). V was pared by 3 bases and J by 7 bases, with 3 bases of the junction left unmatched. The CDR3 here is CASSFAQGNSPLHF. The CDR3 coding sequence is TGTGCCAGCAGTTTTGCACAGGGGAATTCACCCCTCCACTTT.

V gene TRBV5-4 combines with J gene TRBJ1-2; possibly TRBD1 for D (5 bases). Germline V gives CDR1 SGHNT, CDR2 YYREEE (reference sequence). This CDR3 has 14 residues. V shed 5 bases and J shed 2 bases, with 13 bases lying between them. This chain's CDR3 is CASSLGAENYGYTF. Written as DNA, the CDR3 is TGTGCCAGCAGTTTAGGGGCCGAAAACTATGGCTACACCTTC.

CDR3 loop: CASSLMSSRTEAFF. CDR3 DNA sequence: TGTGCCAGCAGTTTAATGTCCTCTCGGACTGAAGCTTTCTTT. The J gene is TRBJ1-1, the V gene TRBV27; no clear D gene. Trimming stripped 2 bases from V and 5 bases from J, with 12 bases between. The CDR3 has 14 residues. The V gene's germline CDR1 is MNHEY and CDR2 SMNVEV (reference sequence).

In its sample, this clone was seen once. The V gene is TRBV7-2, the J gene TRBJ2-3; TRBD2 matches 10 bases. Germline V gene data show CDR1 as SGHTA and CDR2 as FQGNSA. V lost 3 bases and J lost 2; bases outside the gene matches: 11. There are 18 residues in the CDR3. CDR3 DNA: TGTGCCAGCAGCTTGATGTGGAGCGGGGGGGGAACCACAGATACGCAGTATTTT. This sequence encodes CASSLMWSGGGTTDTQYF.

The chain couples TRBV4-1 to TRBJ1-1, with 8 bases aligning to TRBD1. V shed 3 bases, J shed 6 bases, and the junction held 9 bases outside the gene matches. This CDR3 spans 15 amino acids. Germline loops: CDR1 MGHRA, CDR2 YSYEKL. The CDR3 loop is CASSHLDRVVSEAFF. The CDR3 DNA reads TGCGCCAGCAGCCACCTGGACAGGGTCGTCTCTGAAGCTTTCTTT.

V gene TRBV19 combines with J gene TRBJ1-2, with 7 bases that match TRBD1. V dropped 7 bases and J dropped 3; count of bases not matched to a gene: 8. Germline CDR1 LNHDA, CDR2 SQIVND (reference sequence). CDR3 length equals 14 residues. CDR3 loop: CASKRAGTDYGYTF. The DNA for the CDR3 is TGTGCCAGTAAAAGGGCCGGGACAGACTATGGCTACACCTTC.

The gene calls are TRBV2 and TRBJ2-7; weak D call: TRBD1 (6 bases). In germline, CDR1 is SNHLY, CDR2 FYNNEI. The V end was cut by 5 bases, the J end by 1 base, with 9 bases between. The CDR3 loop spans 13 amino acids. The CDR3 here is CASSLQGSYEQYF. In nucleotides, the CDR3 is TGTGCCAGCAGTCTACAGGGATCCTACGAGCAGTACTTC. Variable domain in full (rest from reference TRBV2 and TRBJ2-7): EPEVTQTPSHQVTQMGQEVILRCVPISNHLYFYWYRQILGQKVEFLVSFYNNEISEKSEIFDDQFSVERPDGSNFTLKIRSTKLEDSAMYFCASSLQGSYEQYFGPGTRLTVT.

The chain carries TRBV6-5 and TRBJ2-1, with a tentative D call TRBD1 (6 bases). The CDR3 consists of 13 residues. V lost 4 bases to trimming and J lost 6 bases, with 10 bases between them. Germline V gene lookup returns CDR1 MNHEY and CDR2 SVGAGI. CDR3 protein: CASSSGALNEQFF. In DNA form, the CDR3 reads TGTGCCAGCAGTTCAGGGGCCCTCAATGAGCAGTTCTTC.

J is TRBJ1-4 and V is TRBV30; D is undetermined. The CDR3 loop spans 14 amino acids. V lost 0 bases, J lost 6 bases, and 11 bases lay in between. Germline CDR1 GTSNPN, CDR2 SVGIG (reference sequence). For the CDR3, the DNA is TGTGCCTGGAGTGTTGGCGGGGTAGATGAAAAACTGTTTTTT. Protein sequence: CAWSVGGVDEKLFF.